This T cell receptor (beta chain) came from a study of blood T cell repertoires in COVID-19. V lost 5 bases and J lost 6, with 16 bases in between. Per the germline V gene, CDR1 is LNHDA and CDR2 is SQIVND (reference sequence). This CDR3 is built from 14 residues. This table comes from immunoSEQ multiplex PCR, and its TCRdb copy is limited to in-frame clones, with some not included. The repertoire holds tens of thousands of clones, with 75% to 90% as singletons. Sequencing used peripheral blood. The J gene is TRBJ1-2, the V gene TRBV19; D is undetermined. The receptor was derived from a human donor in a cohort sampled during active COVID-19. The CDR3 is CASSLTVSPNGYTF. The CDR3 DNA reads TGTGCCAGTAGTCTTACAGTTTCTCCTAATGGCTACACCTTC.